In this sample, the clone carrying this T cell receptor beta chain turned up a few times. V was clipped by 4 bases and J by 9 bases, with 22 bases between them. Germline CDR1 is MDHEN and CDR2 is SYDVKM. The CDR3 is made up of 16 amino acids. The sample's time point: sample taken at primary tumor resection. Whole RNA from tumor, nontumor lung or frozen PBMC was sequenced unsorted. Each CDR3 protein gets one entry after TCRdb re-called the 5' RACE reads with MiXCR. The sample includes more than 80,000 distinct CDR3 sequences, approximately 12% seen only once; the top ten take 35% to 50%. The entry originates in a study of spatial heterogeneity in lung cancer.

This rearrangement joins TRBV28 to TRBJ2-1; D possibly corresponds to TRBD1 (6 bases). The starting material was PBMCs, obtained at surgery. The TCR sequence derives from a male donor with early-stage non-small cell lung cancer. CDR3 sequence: CASSSTGTSAFSEQFF. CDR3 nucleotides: TGTGCCAGCAGTTCCACCGGGACATCAGCCTTTAGTGAGCAGTTCTTC.